This T cell receptor beta chain was captured by sequencing in a study of cytomegalovirus exposure and HLA in healthy donors. Amplification used 60 Vbeta primers and 13 Jbeta primers. Using immunoSEQ multiplex PCR, the repertoire was profiled, and TCRdb retains in-frame clones only, with some absent. This sample lists under 90,000 clones; its ten largest clones have approximately 15%. Turning to this clone: Its antigen is not identified.

The germline gives CDR1 GTSNPN, CDR2 SVGIG (reference sequence). This CDR3 comprises 15 residues. V was clipped by 0 bases and J by 5 bases, with 13 bases between them. Regarding the study as a whole: A later analysis reportedly identified an Asian-associated ancestry cluster as carrying fewer N-insertions than the 666-donor mean. Specificity of three CMV-associated chains for CMV antigens was verified in vitro.

The sample comprised PBMCs. This sequence joins TRBV30 and TRBJ1-4; D might be TRBD1 (5 bases). The sequence came from a man aged 50 to 60 in good health and CMV-seropositive. For the CDR3, the DNA is TGTGCCTGGAGTGTACTGGGGCAGGGAAATGAAAAACTGTTTTTT. This encodes CAWSVLGQGNEKLFF.